This TCR beta chain derives from a study of cytomegalovirus exposure and HLA in healthy donors. Sequencing used immunoSEQ multiplex PCR; TCRdb keeps in-frame clones, though not all of them. This sample has 43,000 or so clones, with more than 85% found just once. The sequencing sample was made of PBMCs. The sequence was obtained from a man younger than 35 in good health and CMV-seronegative.

The CDR3, as DNA: TGTGCCAGCTCACCGTTGGGACACAGCGCGAACACCGGGGAGCTGTTTTTT. Translating it yields CASSPLGHSANTGELFF. The rearrangement uses TRBV18 and TRBJ2-2; weak D call: TRBD1 (6 bases). Germline CDR1 KGHSH, CDR2 LQKENI. This CDR3 is 17 amino acids long. Trimming removed 3 bases at V and 0 bases at J, with 14 bases between.